Given below is one TCR beta chain in context. There are 14 residues in the CDR3. Per the germline V gene, CDR1 is KGHSH and CDR2 is LQKENI. V shed 2 bases, J shed 5 bases, and the junction held 3 bases outside the gene matches. These data are taken from a study of cytomegalovirus exposure and HLA in healthy donors. Vbeta (60) and Jbeta (13) primers were used in the PCR. The table came from immunoSEQ multiplex PCR; TCRdb's copy has only in-frame clones and leaves some out. The data show around 150,000 clones, under 90% seen once. The TCR sequence derives from a boy between 2 and 10 years old in good health and CMV-seronegative. This chain uses TRBV18 with TRBJ2-1, with 7 bases fitting TRBD2. The specimen sequenced was PBMCs. Here the CDR3 DNA reads TGTGCCAGCTCACCATTGGCGGGAGACAATGAGCAGTTCTTC. It specifies CASSPLAGDNEQFF.